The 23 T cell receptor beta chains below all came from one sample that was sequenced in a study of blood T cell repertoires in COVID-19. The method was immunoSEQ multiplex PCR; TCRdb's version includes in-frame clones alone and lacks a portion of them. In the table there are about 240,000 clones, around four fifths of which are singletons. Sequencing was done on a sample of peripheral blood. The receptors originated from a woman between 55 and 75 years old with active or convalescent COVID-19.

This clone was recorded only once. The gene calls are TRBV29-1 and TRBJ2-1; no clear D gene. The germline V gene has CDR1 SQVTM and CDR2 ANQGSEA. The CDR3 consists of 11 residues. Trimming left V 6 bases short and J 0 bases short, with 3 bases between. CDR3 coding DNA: TGCAGCGTGAGCTCCTACAATGAGCAGTTCTTC. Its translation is CSVSSYNEQFF.

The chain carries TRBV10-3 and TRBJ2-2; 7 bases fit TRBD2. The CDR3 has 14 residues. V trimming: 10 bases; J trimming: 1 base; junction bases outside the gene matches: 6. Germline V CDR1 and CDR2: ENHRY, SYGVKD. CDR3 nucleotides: TGTGCCACCGGGGTAGCGGGGAACACCGGGGAGCTGTTTTTT. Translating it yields CATGVAGNTGELFF.

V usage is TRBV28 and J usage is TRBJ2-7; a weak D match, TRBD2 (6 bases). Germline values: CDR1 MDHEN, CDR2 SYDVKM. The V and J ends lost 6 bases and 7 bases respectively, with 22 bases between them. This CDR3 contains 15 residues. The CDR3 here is CASSNAGQGSREQYF. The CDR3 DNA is TGTGCCAGCAGCAATGCGGGGCAGGGATCTAGGGAGCAGTACTTC.

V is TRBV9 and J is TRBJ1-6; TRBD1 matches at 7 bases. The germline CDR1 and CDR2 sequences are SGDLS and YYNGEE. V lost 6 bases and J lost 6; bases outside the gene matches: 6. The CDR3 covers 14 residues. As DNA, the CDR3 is TGTGCCAGCACCCGGGACAGCATTAATTCACCCCTCCACTTT. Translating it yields CASTRDSINSPLHF.

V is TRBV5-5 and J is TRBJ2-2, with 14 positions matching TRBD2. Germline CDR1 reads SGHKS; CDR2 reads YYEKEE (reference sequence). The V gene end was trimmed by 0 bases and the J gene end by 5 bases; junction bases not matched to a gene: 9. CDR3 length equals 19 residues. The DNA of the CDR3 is TGTGCCAGCAGCTTGGGGACTAGCGGGGGGCAACTTCGAACCGGGGAGCTGTTTTTT. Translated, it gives CASSLGTSGGQLRTGELFF.

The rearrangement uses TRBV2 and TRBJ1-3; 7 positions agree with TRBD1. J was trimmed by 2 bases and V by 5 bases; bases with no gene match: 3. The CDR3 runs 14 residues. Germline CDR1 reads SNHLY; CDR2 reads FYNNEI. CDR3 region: CASSSDRAGNTIYF. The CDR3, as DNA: TGTGCCAGCAGTAGCGACAGGGCTGGAAACACCATATATTTT. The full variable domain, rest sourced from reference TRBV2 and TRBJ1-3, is EPEVTQTPSHQVTQMGQEVILRCVPISNHLYFYWYRQILGQKVEFLVSFYNNEISEKSEIFDDQFSVERPDGSNFTLKIRSTKLEDSAMYFCASSSDRAGNTIYFGEGSWLTVV.

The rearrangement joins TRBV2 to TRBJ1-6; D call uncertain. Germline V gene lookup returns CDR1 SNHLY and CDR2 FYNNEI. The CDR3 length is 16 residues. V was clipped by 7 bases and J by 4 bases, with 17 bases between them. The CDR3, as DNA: TGTGCCAGCACCAAACTCGACAATCGTTATAATTCACCCCTCCACTTT. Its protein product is CASTKLDNRYNSPLHF.

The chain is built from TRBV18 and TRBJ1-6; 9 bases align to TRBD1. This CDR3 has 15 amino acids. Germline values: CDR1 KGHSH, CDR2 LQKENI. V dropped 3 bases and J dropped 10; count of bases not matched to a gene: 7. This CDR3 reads CASSPPGQGYSPLHF. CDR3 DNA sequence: TGTGCCAGCTCACCCCCGGGACAGGGTTACTCACCCCTCCACTTT.

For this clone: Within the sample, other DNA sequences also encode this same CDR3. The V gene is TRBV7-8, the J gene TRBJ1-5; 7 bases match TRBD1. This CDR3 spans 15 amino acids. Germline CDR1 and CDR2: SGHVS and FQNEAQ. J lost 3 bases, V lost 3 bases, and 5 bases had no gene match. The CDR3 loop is CASSLDRTPNQPQHF. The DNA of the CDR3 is TGTGCCAGCAGCTTGGACAGGACCCCCAATCAGCCCCAGCATTTT.

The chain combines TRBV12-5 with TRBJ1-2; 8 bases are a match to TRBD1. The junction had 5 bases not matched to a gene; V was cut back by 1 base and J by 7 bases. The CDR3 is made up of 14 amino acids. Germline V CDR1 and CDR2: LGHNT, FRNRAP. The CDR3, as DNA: TGTGCTAGTGGTTTGGGACAGGGGATGAGTGGCTACACCTTC. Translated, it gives CASGLGQGMSGYTF. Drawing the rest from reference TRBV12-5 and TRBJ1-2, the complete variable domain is DARVTQTPRHKVTEMGQEVTMRCQPILGHNTVFWYRQTMMQGLELLAYFRNRAPLDDSGMPKDRFSAEMPDATLATLKIQPSEPRDSAVYFCASGLGQGMSGYTFGSGTRLTVV.

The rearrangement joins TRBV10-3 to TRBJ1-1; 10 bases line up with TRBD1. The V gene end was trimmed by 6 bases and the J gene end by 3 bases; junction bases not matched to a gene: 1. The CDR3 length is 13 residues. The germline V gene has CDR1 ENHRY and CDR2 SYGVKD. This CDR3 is CAIRDRGDTEAFF. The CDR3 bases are TGTGCCATCAGGGACAGGGGGGACACTGAAGCTTTCTTT.

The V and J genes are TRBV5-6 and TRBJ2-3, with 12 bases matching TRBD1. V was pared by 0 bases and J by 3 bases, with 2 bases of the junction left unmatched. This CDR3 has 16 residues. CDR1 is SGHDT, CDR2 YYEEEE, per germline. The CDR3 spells CASSLAGQGATDTQYF. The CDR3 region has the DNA TGTGCCAGCAGCTTGGCGGGACAGGGGGCTACAGATACGCAGTATTTT.

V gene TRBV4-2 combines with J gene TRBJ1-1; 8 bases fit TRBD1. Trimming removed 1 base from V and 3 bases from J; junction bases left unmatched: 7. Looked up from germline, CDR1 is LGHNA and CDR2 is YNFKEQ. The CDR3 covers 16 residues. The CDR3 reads CASSQGRTGRYTEAFF. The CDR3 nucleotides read TGTGCCAGCAGCCAAGGTCGGACAGGGAGATACACTGAAGCTTTCTTT.

CDR3 DNA sequence: TGTGCCAGCAGCTTAGGGAGGACCTACGAGCAGTACTTC. It codes for CASSLGRTYEQYF. The rearrangement uses TRBV13 and TRBJ2-7; the D is unclear. V was shortened by 0 bases and J by 2 bases, with 5 bases between the two germline ends. The CDR3 is 13 amino acids. CDR1 is PRHDT, CDR2 FYEKMQ, per germline (reference sequence).

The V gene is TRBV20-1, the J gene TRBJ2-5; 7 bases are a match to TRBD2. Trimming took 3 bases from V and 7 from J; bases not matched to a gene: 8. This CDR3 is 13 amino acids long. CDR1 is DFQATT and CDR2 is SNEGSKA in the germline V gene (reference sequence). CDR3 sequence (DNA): TGCAGTGCTAGTCTTTTAGGCGGGGGGACCCAGTACTTC. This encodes CSASLLGGGTQYF.

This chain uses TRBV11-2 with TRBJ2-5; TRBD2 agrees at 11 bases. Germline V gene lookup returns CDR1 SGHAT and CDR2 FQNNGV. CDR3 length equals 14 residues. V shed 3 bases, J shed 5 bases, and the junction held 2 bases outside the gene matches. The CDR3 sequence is CASSFSGGAETQYF. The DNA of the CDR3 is TGTGCCAGCAGCTTTAGCGGGGGGGCCGAGACCCAGTACTTC.

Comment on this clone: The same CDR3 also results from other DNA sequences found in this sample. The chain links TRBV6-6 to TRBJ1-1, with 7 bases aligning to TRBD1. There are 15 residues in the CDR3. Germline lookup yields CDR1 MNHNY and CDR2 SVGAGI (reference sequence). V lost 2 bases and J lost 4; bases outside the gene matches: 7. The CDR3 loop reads CASSYVTGRGTEAFF. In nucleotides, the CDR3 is TGTGCCAGCAGTTACGTGACAGGGCGGGGCACTGAAGCTTTCTTT.

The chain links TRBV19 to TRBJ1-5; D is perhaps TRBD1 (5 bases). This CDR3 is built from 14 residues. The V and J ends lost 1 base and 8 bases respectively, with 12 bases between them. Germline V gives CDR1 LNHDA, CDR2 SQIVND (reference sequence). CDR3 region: CASSIALVGEPQHF. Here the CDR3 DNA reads TGTGCCAGTAGTATAGCCCTGGTAGGGGAGCCCCAGCATTTT.

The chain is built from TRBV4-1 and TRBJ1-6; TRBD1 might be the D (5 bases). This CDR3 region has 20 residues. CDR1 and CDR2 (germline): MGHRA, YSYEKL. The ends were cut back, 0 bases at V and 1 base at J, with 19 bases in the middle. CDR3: CASSQDRGEGLGSYNSPLHF. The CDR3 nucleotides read TGCGCCAGCAGCCAAGATAGAGGGGAGGGCTTAGGGTCCTATAATTCACCCCTCCACTTT.

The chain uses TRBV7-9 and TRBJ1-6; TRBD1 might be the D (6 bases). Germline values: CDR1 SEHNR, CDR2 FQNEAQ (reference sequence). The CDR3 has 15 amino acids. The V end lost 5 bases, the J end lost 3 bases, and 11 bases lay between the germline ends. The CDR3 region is CASSPPTGYNSPLHF. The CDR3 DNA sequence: TGTGCCAGCAGCCCCCCGACAGGCTATAATTCACCCCTCCACTTT.

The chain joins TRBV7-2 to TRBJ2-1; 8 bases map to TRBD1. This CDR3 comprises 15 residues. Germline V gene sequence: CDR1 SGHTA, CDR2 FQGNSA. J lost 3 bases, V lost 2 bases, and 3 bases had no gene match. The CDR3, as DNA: TGTGCCAGCAGCTTATGGACAGGGAGCTACAATGAGCAGTTCTTC. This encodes CASSLWTGSYNEQFF.

The CDR3 loop is CASEGQPGGNQPQHF. The CDR3 DNA reads as TGTGCCAGCGAGGGACAGCCGGGGGGCAATCAGCCCCAGCATTTT. The J gene is TRBJ1-5, the V gene TRBV6-5, with 7 bases identical to TRBD1. Trimming at V came to 8 bases and at J to 2 bases, leaving 9 bases not matched to a gene. CDR1 is MNHEY, CDR2 SVGAGI, per germline. This CDR3 is 15 amino acids long.

As DNA, the CDR3 is TGTGCCAGCAGCAATACACCATCACCCCTCCACTTT. It encodes CASSNTPSPLHF. The genes are TRBV5-8 and TRBJ1-6; D is unclear. V dropped 4 bases and J dropped 10 bases, with 9 bases sitting between them. Germline CDR1 is SGHTS and CDR2 is YDEGEE. CDR3 length: 12 residues. The variable domain in full, completed from reference TRBV5-8 and TRBJ1-6, reads EAGVTQSPTHLIKTRGQQATLRCSPISGHTSVYWYQQALGLGLQFLLWYDEGEERNRGNFPPRFSGRQFPNYSSELNVNALELEDSALYLCASSNTPSPLHFGNGTRLTVT.